The TCR beta chain under discussion was sequenced for a study of shared T cell receptors in the human thymus. Measured with immunoSEQ multiplex PCR; TCRdb has only the in-frame clones, and not every one. The sample has about 660,000 clones, 88% seen once. This CDR3 region has 17 residues. Germline-derived CDR1 and CDR2 are MNHNS and SASEGT. With 3 bases clipped from V and 2 bases from J, the junction kept 4 bases outside the gene matches. A further study also used this sample, focusing on human thymus T cells.

This TCR was sampled from a boy in the first two years of life with a congenital heart defect. The V call is TRBV6-1, the J call TRBJ2-3; 14 nucleotides agree with TRBD2. The sample comprised thymocytes. CDR3 region: CASSDGTSGRITDTQYF. Written as DNA, the CDR3 is TGTGCCAGCAGTGACGGGACTAGCGGGAGAATCACAGATACGCAGTATTTT.